Each of the 3 T cell receptor beta chains below was sequenced from the same sample in a study of blood T cell repertoires in COVID-19. Using immunoSEQ multiplex PCR, the repertoire was profiled, and TCRdb retains in-frame clones only, with some absent. The table has roughly 200,000 clones, 80% to 90% seen once. Input material: peripheral blood. These receptors came from a woman aged 18-29 years who had recovered from COVID-19.

The CDR3 DNA is TGTGCCAGCAGCCGCTTGGTAGACTCTAGCACAGATACGCAGTATTTT. The encoded protein is CASSRLVDSSTDTQYF. The V gene is TRBV13, the J gene TRBJ2-3; D ambiguous. Trimming cost V 5 bases and J 0 bases, with 15 bases left between them. Germline V gives CDR1 PRHDT, CDR2 FYEKMQ (reference sequence). The CDR3 consists of 16 residues.

This clone was detected only a few times. The chain is built from TRBV9 and TRBJ2-1; TRBD2 aligns across 9 bases. With 6 bases clipped from V and 5 bases from J, the junction kept 15 bases outside the gene matches. There are 17 residues in the CDR3. Germline lookup yields CDR1 SGDLS and CDR2 YYNGEE. CDR3 protein: CASMRGAGGPIDNEQFF. The CDR3 bases are TGTGCCAGCATGCGGGGAGCGGGAGGCCCCATTGACAATGAGCAGTTCTTC.

The genes are TRBV5-1 and TRBJ1-1; 7 nucleotides align to TRBD1. CDR1 SGHRS and CDR2 YFSETQ come from the germline V gene. V lost 4 bases, J lost 3 bases, and 9 bases stayed unmatched. The CDR3 loop spans 15 amino acids. CDR3 nucleotide sequence: TGCGCCAGCAGCGTTGGGGACAGACGATACACTGAAGCTTTCTTT. Protein product: CASSVGDRRYTEAFF. The variable domain in full, completed from reference TRBV5-1 and TRBJ1-1, reads KAGVTQTPRYLIKTRGQQVTLSCSPISGHRSVSWYQQTPGQGLQFLFEYFSETQRNKGNFPGRFSGRQFSNSRSEMNVSTLELGDSALYLCASSVGDRRYTEAFFGQGTRLTVV.